This T cell receptor beta chain derives from a study of beta chain features in type 1 diabetes. Findings and limits, study-wide: Since sequencing was performed on cDNA, cells with high TCR expression could be over-represented. Patients with Type 1 diabetes showed moderately but significantly shorter TCRB CDR3s in all four CD4+ subsets.

Per germline, CDR1 KGHSH and CDR2 LQKENI. The V end was cut by 6 bases, the J end by 1 base, with 9 bases between. The CDR3 length is 13 residues. This clone was seen only a few times. Antigen specificity is unknown. Other DNA variants within this sample encode the same CDR3. Isolated RNA was reverse transcribed in full, so expressed TCRB transcripts were sequenced. Some clones are missing from TCRdb's copy, which holds only in-frame ones; the method was immunoSEQ multiplex PCR. The sample shows 640,000 or so clones, roughly 12% of them seen only once. Markers CD45RO/CCR7/CD25/CD127/CD95/CD27 served to sort CD4+ naive, central memory, regulatory and stem cell-like memory cells.

The sequenced sample was naive CD4+ T cells from blood. The chain has TRBV18 and TRBJ1-1; D is undetermined. The source is a man between 18 and 29 years old with type 1 diabetes. Written as DNA, the CDR3 is TGTGCCAGCTCCCCGGTTGAGAACACTGAAGCTTTCTTT. Its protein product is CASSPVENTEAFF.